This is a list of T cell receptor beta chains from one sample in a study of identical twins' blood T cells. TCRdb reanalysed the 5' RACE reads using MiXCR and keeps one entry per CDR3 protein. Of 300,000 to 400,000 distinct CDR3 sequences listed, more than 25% were seen once; the top ten hold more than 5.5%. Source material: PBMCs. Every receptor here comes from a woman aged 18-49 years in good health. Each CDR3 is given with its conserved first and last residue. A D gene is named only where the DNA matches it firmly. Expanded clones get a size class; other rows say once, few or many, or leave the size out.

V gene	D gene	J gene	clone size	CDR3 DNA	CDR3 protein
TRBV4-2	-	TRBJ2-3	-	TGTGCCAGCAGCCAAGTCGGTACGCAGTATTTT	CASSQVGTQYF
TRBV20-1	-	TRBJ2-7	few	TGCAGTGCTCAACAGGGATACGAGCAGTACTTC	CSAQQGYEQYF
TRBV10-3	-	TRBJ1-2	few	TGTGCCATCAGTGAACAGGAGTATGGCTACACCTTC	CAISEQEYGYTF
TRBV29-1	-	TRBJ1-1	few	TGCAGCGTACTCAGAAGGAGGGGTGGGACTGAAGCTTTCTTT	CSVLRRRGGTEAFF
TRBV5-6	-	TRBJ1-2	-	TGTGCCAGCAGCCCCTGGACACACTTCTATGGCTACGCCTTC	CASSPWTHFYGYAF
TRBV20-1	-	TRBJ1-1	few	TGCAGTGCTAGACAGTTCATGAACACTGAAGCTTTCTTT	CSARQFMNTEAFF
TRBV6-4	-	TRBJ1-5	-	TGTGCCAGCAGTGACTACAGGGTGTCCCAGCATTTT	CASSDYRVSQHF
TRBV3-1	TRBD1	TRBJ2-1	-	TGTGCCAGCACCTGGACAGGGCAAAACGGTGAGCAGTTCTTC	CASTWTGQNGEQFF
TRBV11-2	-	TRBJ2-3	-	TGTGCCAGCAGCTTAGATCCGAGGAAGCCTAGCACAGATACGCAGTATTTT	CASSLDPRKPSTDTQYF
TRBV12-3/TRBV12-4	-	TRBJ1-1	few	TGTGCCAGCAGTCAAAGGGAAGGGCCTGAAGCTTTCTTT	CASSQREGPEAFF
TRBV6-2/TRBV6-3	-	TRBJ1-3	few	TGTGCCAGCACTCTCCAACAGGCATACTCTGGAAACACCATATATTTT	CASTLQQAYSGNTIYF
TRBV20-1	-	TRBJ2-1	few	TGCAGTGCTACCCGGGCTAATGAGCAGTTCTTC	CSATRANEQFF
TRBV7-9	-	TRBJ1-1	-	TGTGCCAGCAGCGAGACTGAAGCTTTCTTT	CASSETEAFF
TRBV11-1	-	TRBJ2-3	many	TGTGCCAGCAGCTTAGTGCCTCCAGGATTGTACACAGATACGCAGTATTTT	CASSLVPPGLYTDTQYF
TRBV6-2/TRBV6-3	TRBD2	TRBJ2-4	few	TGTGCCAGCAGTTCAGTTAGCGGGGTTTCACTAGCCAAAAACATTCAGTACTTC	CASSSVSGVSLAKNIQYF
TRBV29-1	-	TRBJ2-2	few	TGCAGCGTTGAAGGCTACCTGGACGGGGAGCTGTTTTTT	CSVEGYLDGELFF
TRBV10-3	-	TRBJ1-2	-	TGTGCCATCAGTCCCGCTGACAGGTCCTATGGCTACACCTTC	CAISPADRSYGYTF
TRBV13	TRBD1	TRBJ1-2	few	TGTGCCAGCAGCTTCCGGGACAGGCAGCTCTATGGCTACACCTTC	CASSFRDRQLYGYTF
TRBV4-3	-	TRBJ1-2	few	TGCGCCAGCAGCCAACTCATGGCTAACTATGGCTACACCTTC	CASSQLMANYGYTF
TRBV6-2/TRBV6-3	-	TRBJ1-1	-	TGTGCCAGCAGTTATCCGCAGGAGGGTACTGAAGCTTTCTTT	CASSYPQEGTEAFF
TRBV20-1	TRBD1	TRBJ1-6	-	TGCAATGCTACAGAGGACAGGTCGGGTTCACCCCTCCACTTT	CNATEDRSGSPLHF
TRBV3-1	-	TRBJ2-1	-	TGTGCCAGCAGCCAAGTCGCGGGTATATACAATGAGCATTTCTTC	CASSQVAGIYNEHFF
TRBV5-1	-	TRBJ2-2	-	TGCGCCAGCAGCTCAGTCAGGATGAGCAAGAACACCGGGGAGCTGTTTTTT	CASSSVRMSKNTGELFF
TRBV29-1	TRBD1	TRBJ1-4	-	TGCAGCGGGACAGGGGAAAAGCCGGAAAAACTGTTTTTT	CSGTGEKPEKLFF
TRBV7-9	-	TRBJ1-3	many	TGTGCCAGCGACGGTTCTTCTGGAAACACCATATATTTT	CASDGSSGNTIYF
TRBV12-3/TRBV12-4	-	TRBJ2-3	-	TGTGCCAGCAGCCCAACTAGCTCGGGCTTGGATACGCAGTATTTT	CASSPTSSGLDTQYF
TRBV6-6	-	TRBJ1-2	-	TGTGCCAGCAGCTCCGGGACACACTTCTATGGCTACACCTTC	CASSSGTHFYGYTF
TRBV7-2	-	TRBJ1-1	few	TGTGCCAGCAGCTCCCTCGGGGAATTATCTGAAGCTTTCTTT	CASSSLGELSEAFF
TRBV20-1	-	TRBJ2-5	few	TGCAGTGCTACGCGAGTTAGGGAGACCCAGTACTTC	CSATRVRETQYF
TRBV29-1	-	TRBJ1-1	few	TGCAGCGTGGAGACGTATGAAGCTTTCTTT	CSVETYEAFF
TRBV3-1	TRBD1	TRBJ1-1	-	TGTGCCAGCAGCCAAGATCCCTCAGGGGGCGGTGAAGCTTTCTTT	CASSQDPSGGGEAFF
TRBV10-3	TRBD1	TRBJ1-2	-	TGTGCCATCAGCCGGACAGGATCTAACTATGGCTACACCTTC	CAISRTGSNYGYTF
TRBV29-1	TRBD1	TRBJ1-1	-	TGCAGCGTTGAAGCCAGGGGGTTTATGAACACTGAAGCTTTCTTT	CSVEARGFMNTEAFF
TRBV20-1	-	TRBJ1-2	-	TGCAGTGCAGAGGCAGGAGGGTCCTATGGCTACACCTTC	CSAEAGGSYGYTF
TRBV12-3/TRBV12-4	-	TRBJ1-5	few	TGTGCCAGCAATACGATAATTAGTCAGCCCCAGCATTTT	CASNTIISQPQHF
TRBV2	-	TRBJ2-1	few	TGTGCCAGCATACAGGCAAACAATGAGCAGTTCTTC	CASIQANNEQFF
TRBV10-3	TRBD1	TRBJ2-7	few	TGTGCCATCAGTGATAGGGGACAGGTTACCTACGAGCAGTACTTC	CAISDRGQVTYEQYF
TRBV7-2	-	TRBJ1-1	few	TGTGCCAGCAGCCGGGGCCATACGAACACTGAAGCTTTCTTT	CASSRGHTNTEAFF
TRBV7-8	-	TRBJ1-4	few	TGTGCCAGCAGCCCAACGGTGGGCCCTCCAGAAAAACTGTTTTTT	CASSPTVGPPEKLFF
TRBV20-1	TRBD1	TRBJ2-1	few	TGCAGTGCCCCCGAGACAGGGGTCAATGAGCAGTTCTTC	CSAPETGVNEQFF
TRBV14	-	TRBJ1-1	many	TGTGCCAGCAGCCAACTATTCGGGGCAAGACCTGAAGCTTTCTTT	CASSQLFGARPEAFF
TRBV27	-	TRBJ2-7	many	TGTGCCAGCAGTTTGACCCCTGACGAGCAGTACTTC	CASSLTPDEQYF
TRBV7-9	-	TRBJ2-3	-	TGTGCCAGCAGCTTAGGAACTACGGGGGCGGATACGCAGTATTTT	CASSLGTTGADTQYF
TRBV20-1	TRBD2	TRBJ2-7	-	TGCAGTGCTGGTCTGGGGGTAGCGGGAGTCGCCGAGCAGTACTTC	CSAGLGVAGVAEQYF
TRBV10-3	TRBD1	TRBJ2-2	-	TGTGCCATCAGGGACGAGGGACAGCGGTACACCGGGGAGCTGTTTTTT	CAIRDEGQRYTGELFF